The T cell receptor beta chain under discussion was sequenced for a study of T cell responses to AZD1222 COVID-19 vaccine. Whole-study results and caveats: Variant regions that are unmutated are reportedly the target of nearly half of spike-specific TCRs.

Using immunoSEQ multiplex PCR, the repertoire was profiled, and TCRdb retains in-frame clones only, with some absent. The sample shows 130,000 or so clones, approximately 85% of them seen only once. As for this clone: The antigen remains unidentified.

Germline V lookup: CDR1 MNHEY, CDR2 SVGAGI. Losses at the gene ends were 4 bases for V and 3 bases for J; bases not matched to a gene: 7. CDR3 length equals 15 residues. This chain uses TRBV6-5 with TRBJ2-7, with 9 bases aligning to TRBD1. Specimen: peripheral blood, collected on day 0 of AZD1222 vaccination. This clonotype originated in an adult in good health. The CDR3 region has the DNA TGTGCCAGCAGTTCTCCGGGACAGGGTCTCTACGAGCAGTACTTC. This sequence encodes CASSSPGQGLYEQYF.